These T cell receptor beta chains were read from a single sample in a study of T cells in Graves' hyperthyroidism and ophthalmopathy. One entry per CDR3 protein results from TCRdb running MiXCR on the multiplex PCR reads. The sample records about 640,000 distinct CDR3 sequences, approximately 14% being singletons. The sample taken for sequencing was blood. All receptors come from a woman in her forties or fifties with Graves' ophthalmopathy. Both conserved end residues are part of each CDR3. Each record gives: J gene, clone size, D gene, V gene, CDR3 protein, CDR3 DNA. The D gene is left open where the match is weak. Clone size is given for some rows only: seen once, a few or many times, or a class if the clone is expanded.

>TRBJ1-1|many|.|TRBV6-5
CASSYSVQPNTEAFF
TGTGCCAGCAGTTACTCGGTACAGCCGAACACTGAAGCTTTCTTT
>TRBJ1-1|many|.|TRBV30
CAWSVDTEAFF
TGTGCCTGGAGTGTAGACACTGAAGCTTTCTTT
>TRBJ2-5|few|.|TRBV20-1
CSAREAILRRETQYF
TGCAGTGCTAGAGAAGCCATTCTCCGTAGGGAGACCCAGTACTTC
>TRBJ2-5|.|TRBD1|TRBV11-2
CASSPGQGLETQYF
TGTGCCAGCAGCCCTGGACAGGGATTGGAGACCCAGTACTTC
>TRBJ2-3|.|.|TRBV12-3/TRBV12-4
CASSYDSAADTQYF
TGTGCCAGCAGCTACGACTCCGCGGCAGATACGCAGTATTTT
>TRBJ1-2|.|.|TRBV25-1
CASSQILAFEGYTF
TGTGCCAGCAGCCAGATCCTCGCTTTCGAAGGCTACACCTTC
>TRBJ2-1|many|.|TRBV7-2
CASSLRGFLPSSYNEQFF
TGTGCCAGCAGCTTAAGGGGCTTTTTGCCCAGCTCCTACAATGAGCAGTTCTTC
>TRBJ2-7|many|.|TRBV18
CASSGAGSYEQYF
TGTGCCAGCTCAGGTGCTGGTTCCTACGAGCAGTACTTC
>TRBJ1-3|.|.|TRBV29-1
CSVEVRAYSGNTIYF
TGCAGCGTTGAAGTGCGGGCCTACTCTGGAAACACCATATATTTT
>TRBJ2-1|many|TRBD2|TRBV12-3/TRBV12-4
CASSLSGRATYNEQFF
TGTGCCAGCAGTCTGAGCGGGAGGGCCACCTACAATGAGCAGTTCTTC
>TRBJ1-5|many|.|TRBV7-2
CASSPDRRRNQPQHF
TGTGCCAGCAGCCCCGACAGGAGGCGCAATCAGCCCCAGCATTTT
>TRBJ2-7|.|TRBD1|TRBV19
CAGSPGQGASSYEQYF
TGTGCCGGTAGTCCGGGACAGGGGGCTTCCTCCTACGAGCAGTACTTC
>TRBJ2-1|few|.|TRBV24-1
CATSGPTGTPYNEQFF
TGTGCCACCAGTGGCCCTACCGGGACCCCCTACAATGAGCAGTTCTTC
>TRBJ2-3|many|TRBD2|TRBV11-2
CASSASGISTDTQYF
TGTGCCAGCAGCGCTAGCGGGATAAGCACAGATACGCAGTATTTT
>TRBJ2-1|many|TRBD2|TRBV7-9
CASRTGLAEHNEQFF
TGTGCCAGCAGAACGGGACTAGCGGAGCACAATGAGCAGTTCTTC
>TRBJ1-2|many|.|TRBV14
CASSQSGRLLNYGYTF
TGTGCCAGCAGCCAAAGTGGCAGACTCTTAAACTATGGCTACACCTTC
>TRBJ1-4|once|.|TRBV9
CASSVGAENEKLFF
TGTGCCAGCAGCGTAGGGGCCGAAAATGAAAAACTGTTTTTT
>TRBJ2-5|few|TRBD1|TRBV19
CASSMGQSRETQYF
TGTGCCAGTAGTATGGGACAGAGCCGCGAGACCCAGTACTTC
>TRBJ2-7|few|TRBD2|TRBV19
CASSQTLGLAGGDEQYF
TGTGCCAGTAGTCAAACCTTGGGACTAGCGGGAGGGGACGAGCAGTACTTC
>TRBJ2-1|many|TRBD2|TRBV24-1
CATSDAGGPYNEQFF
TGTGCCACCAGTGATGCGGGAGGGCCCTACAATGAGCAGTTCTTC
>TRBJ2-3|.|TRBD2|TRBV6-1
CASSYLAGTDTQYF
TGTGCCAGCAGTTACCTAGCGGGGACAGATACGCAGTATTTT
>TRBJ1-1|many|.|TRBV28
CASRGRGHDMNTEAFF
TGTGCCAGCAGGGGTAGGGGACATGACATGAACACTGAAGCTTTCTTT
>TRBJ2-7|.|.|TRBV5-1
CASSLVAGYEQHF
TGCGCCAGCAGCTTGGTGGCAGGCTACGAGCAGCACTTC
>TRBJ2-3|.|.|TRBV4-3
CASSQGVVSTDTQYF
TGCGCCAGCAGCCAAGGGGTGGTCAGCACAGATACGCAGTATTTT
>TRBJ2-7|many|TRBD2|TRBV7-9
CASSLLREGLKSYEQYF
TGTGCCAGCAGCTTATTGAGGGAGGGGCTTAAATCCTACGAGCAGTACTTC
>TRBJ2-1|many|.|TRBV6-2/TRBV6-3
CASSPIAYEQFF
TGTGCCAGCAGTCCGATAGCCTACGAGCAGTTCTTC
>TRBJ2-7|many|.|TRBV15
CATSRDLVEEQYF
TGTGCCACCAGCAGAGATTTGGTCGAAGAGCAGTACTTC
>TRBJ2-1|many|TRBD2|TRBV20-1
CSARDTRLAGIHNEQFF
TGCAGTGCTAGAGATACTCGACTAGCGGGGATCCACAATGAGCAGTTCTTC
>TRBJ2-5|few|TRBD2|TRBV5-1
CASRLEGLAAETQYF
TGCGCCAGCAGACTGGAGGGACTAGCTGCAGAGACCCAGTACTTC
>TRBJ2-7|.|TRBD2|TRBV4-1
CASSQDDSGTSAYEQYF
TGCGCCAGCAGCCAAGATGATTCCGGGACTAGCGCCTACGAGCAGTACTTC
>TRBJ2-1|few|.|TRBV7-9
CASSLLAPERNNEQFF
TGTGCCAGCAGCTTATTGGCCCCGGAGAGAAACAATGAGCAGTTCTTC
>TRBJ2-1|many|TRBD2|TRBV18
CASSPLAGGSSYNEQFF
TGTGCCAGCTCACCCCTAGCGGGAGGCAGCTCCTACAATGAGCAGTTCTTC
>TRBJ2-7|many|.|TRBV20-1
CSASSLGGAWEQYF
TGCAGTGCTAGTTCCTTGGGGGGCGCATGGGAGCAGTACTTC
>TRBJ2-1|.|.|TRBV9
CASSVAGTGGRYEQFF
TGTGCCAGCAGCGTAGCCGGGACTGGGGGTCGGTATGAGCAGTTCTTC
>TRBJ2-7|.|TRBD1|TRBV19
CASSIRQGGYEQYF
TGTGCCAGTAGTATCAGACAGGGCGGATACGAGCAGTACTTC
>TRBJ1-5|.|TRBD1|TRBV19
CATRQGAYGNQPQHF
TGTGCCACCAGACAGGGGGCGTATGGCAATCAGCCCCAGCATTTT
>TRBJ2-2|many|TRBD2|TRBV7-8
CASSLSLAGITGELFF
TGTGCCAGCAGCTTGTCGCTAGCGGGGATCACCGGGGAGCTGTTTTTT
>TRBJ1-5|many|.|TRBV28
CASTIEANSNQPQHF
TGTGCCAGCACCATAGAGGCTAATAGCAATCAGCCCCAGCATTTT
>TRBJ1-5|many|.|TRBV7-9
CASSLASRDGDQPQHF
TGTGCCAGCAGCTTAGCGAGCCGGGACGGGGATCAGCCCCAGCATTTT
>TRBJ1-4|few|.|TRBV5-6
CASSLYGSGSNEKLFF
TGTGCCAGCAGCTTGTACGGTTCAGGGTCTAATGAAAAACTGTTTTTT
>TRBJ1-5|few|.|TRBV12-3/TRBV12-4
CASSLGRVRLVSQPQHF
TGTGCCAGCAGTTTGGGGCGGGTCAGACTAGTCTCTCAGCCCCAGCATTTT
>TRBJ2-5|many|.|TRBV7-2
CASSLDFATQYF
TGTGCCAGCAGCTTAGATTTTGCGACCCAGTACTTC
>TRBJ2-1|many|TRBD2|TRBV12-3/TRBV12-4
CASTRSGISYNEQFF
TGTGCCAGCACCCGTAGCGGGATAAGTTACAATGAGCAGTTCTTC
>TRBJ1-6|.|.|TRBV7-2
CASSLALGVNNSPLHF
TGTGCCAGCAGCTTAGCGTTAGGGGTGAATAATTCACCCCTCCACTTT
>TRBJ2-3|many|.|TRBV18
CASSPPRLQRGTDTQYF
TGTGCCAGCTCACCACCGAGATTACAAAGGGGCACAGATACGCAGTATTTT
>TRBJ1-2|many|.|TRBV7-2
CASSPLRQVRGYTF
TGTGCCAGCAGCCCCCTCCGACAGGTCAGAGGCTACACCTTC